These T cell receptor beta chains were read from a single sample in a study of blood T cell repertoires in COVID-19. The repertoire was sequenced with immunoSEQ multiplex PCR; TCRdb's copy has only in-frame clones and lacks some. The sample has 65,000 to 70,000 clones, around 88% seen once; the top ten hold 16%. The sequenced material came from peripheral blood. The receptors shown here come from a man aged 35 to 55 with COVID-19, enrolled during active disease. Each CDR3 is given with its conserved first and last residue. The order of the fields is D gene, clone size, CDR3 length, V gene, J gene, CDR3 protein, CDR3 DNA. D genes are given only for firm matches. Some rows have no size entry. The others give once, few or many, or a class for an expanded clone.

d_call: .; clone_size: once; cdr3_length: 17; v_call: TRBV18; j_call: TRBJ1-5; cdr3_aa: CASSLNGGQLSNQPQHF; cdr3_nt: TGTGCCAGCTCACTGAACGGGGGGCAGCTGAGCAATCAGCCCCAGCATTTT
d_call: TRBD1; clone_size: .; cdr3_length: 15; v_call: TRBV18; j_call: TRBJ2-3; cdr3_aa: CASSPGTGRVDTQYF; cdr3_nt: TGTGCCAGCTCGCCCGGGACAGGGAGGGTAGATACGCAGTATTTT
d_call: TRBD2; clone_size: .; cdr3_length: 15; v_call: TRBV7-9; j_call: TRBJ2-5; cdr3_aa: CASSSHGGEGKTQYF; cdr3_nt: TGTGCCAGCAGCTCTCACGGCGGGGAGGGAAAGACCCAGTACTTC
d_call: TRBD2; clone_size: .; cdr3_length: 15; v_call: TRBV6-1; j_call: TRBJ2-3; cdr3_aa: CASSEGVGGIDTQYF; cdr3_nt: TGTGCCAGCAGTGAAGGGGTCGGGGGGATTGATACGCAGTATTTT
d_call: .; clone_size: .; cdr3_length: 13; v_call: TRBV5-1; j_call: TRBJ2-5; cdr3_aa: CASSTPGGETQYF; cdr3_nt: TGCGCCAGCAGCACCCCCGGGGGAGAGACCCAGTACTTC
d_call: TRBD2; clone_size: .; cdr3_length: 16; v_call: TRBV7-2; j_call: TRBJ2-3; cdr3_aa: CASSPRGAGGVDTQYF; cdr3_nt: TGTGCCAGCAGCCCGCGGGGAGCGGGGGGGGTAGATACGCAGTATTTT
d_call: TRBD2; clone_size: .; cdr3_length: 13; v_call: TRBV19; j_call: TRBJ2-7; cdr3_aa: CASRAGSSYEQYF; cdr3_nt: TGTGCCAGCAGAGCGGGGAGCTCCTACGAGCAGTACTTC
d_call: TRBD1; clone_size: .; cdr3_length: 15; v_call: TRBV11-1; j_call: TRBJ2-7; cdr3_aa: CASSFGTGGLYEQYF; cdr3_nt: TGTGCCAGCAGCTTCGGGACAGGGGGCCTATACGAGCAGTACTTC
d_call: .; clone_size: .; cdr3_length: 15; v_call: TRBV7-2; j_call: TRBJ2-3; cdr3_aa: CASSRQRGGTDTQYF; cdr3_nt: TGTGCCAGCAGCCGCCAGCGAGGAGGCACAGATACGCAGTATTTT
d_call: .; clone_size: .; cdr3_length: 14; v_call: TRBV19; j_call: TRBJ1-1; cdr3_aa: CASSIGRLNTEAFF; cdr3_nt: TGTGCCAGTAGTATAGGACGACTTAACACTGAAGCTTTCTTT
d_call: .; clone_size: .; cdr3_length: 15; v_call: TRBV29-1; j_call: TRBJ2-3; cdr3_aa: CSVGQQGPFTDTQYF; cdr3_nt: TGCAGCGTCGGTCAACAGGGACCCTTCACAGATACGCAGTATTTT
d_call: TRBD1; clone_size: .; cdr3_length: 14; v_call: TRBV28; j_call: TRBJ1-5; cdr3_aa: CASTVMTGFQPQHF; cdr3_nt: TGTGCCAGCACCGTAATGACAGGGTTTCAGCCCCAGCATTTT
d_call: TRBD1; clone_size: once; cdr3_length: 16; v_call: TRBV7-9; j_call: TRBJ2-1; cdr3_aa: CASTVPAGGPLNEQFF; cdr3_nt: TGTGCCAGCACCGTCCCGGCAGGGGGCCCTTTGAATGAGCAGTTCTTC
d_call: .; clone_size: .; cdr3_length: 15; v_call: TRBV19; j_call: TRBJ2-1; cdr3_aa: CASSILGDSYNEQFF; cdr3_nt: TGTGCCAGTAGTATTCTAGGGGACTCCTACAATGAGCAGTTCTTC
d_call: .; clone_size: .; cdr3_length: 13; v_call: TRBV30; j_call: TRBJ2-5; cdr3_aa: CAWSVINRETQYF; cdr3_nt: TGTGCCTGGAGTGTAATTAATCGGGAGACCCAGTACTTC
d_call: .; clone_size: .; cdr3_length: 13; v_call: TRBV5-6; j_call: TRBJ1-5; cdr3_aa: CASSSRDTQPQHF; cdr3_nt: TGTGCCAGCAGCTCCAGGGACACCCAGCCCCAGCATTTT
d_call: .; clone_size: .; cdr3_length: 13; v_call: TRBV5-8; j_call: TRBJ1-6; cdr3_aa: CASSLGGRSPLHF; cdr3_nt: TGTGCCAGCAGCTTGGGGGGCCGCTCACCCCTCCACTTT
d_call: TRBD1; clone_size: .; cdr3_length: 17; v_call: TRBV18; j_call: TRBJ2-3; cdr3_aa: CASSPKNRGRGTDTQYF; cdr3_nt: TGTGCCAGCTCACCGAAGAACAGGGGGCGAGGCACAGATACGCAGTATTTT
d_call: TRBD1; clone_size: .; cdr3_length: 15; v_call: TRBV28; j_call: TRBJ2-1; cdr3_aa: CASIPGQGVFHEQFF; cdr3_nt: TGTGCCAGCATCCCGGGACAGGGCGTTTTCCATGAGCAGTTCTTC
d_call: .; clone_size: .; cdr3_length: 15; v_call: TRBV5-1; j_call: TRBJ2-2; cdr3_aa: CASSGGLPTRGELFF; cdr3_nt: TGCGCCAGCAGCGGCGGACTTCCAACCAGGGGGGAGCTGTTTTTT
d_call: .; clone_size: once; cdr3_length: 15; v_call: TRBV5-1; j_call: TRBJ1-1; cdr3_aa: CASSSGGVIGTEAFF; cdr3_nt: TGCGCCAGCAGCTCGGGAGGAGTTATCGGCACTGAAGCTTTCTTT
d_call: .; clone_size: .; cdr3_length: 18; v_call: TRBV7-9; j_call: TRBJ1-6; cdr3_aa: CASSLFSVGADTASPLHF; cdr3_nt: TGTGCCAGCAGCTTATTCTCAGTGGGTGCGGACACCGCTTCACCCCTCCACTTT
d_call: .; clone_size: .; cdr3_length: 13; v_call: TRBV28; j_call: TRBJ2-7; cdr3_aa: CASTRRTGDEQYF; cdr3_nt: TGTGCCAGCACCAGAAGGACGGGGGATGAGCAGTACTTC
d_call: TRBD2; clone_size: .; cdr3_length: 15; v_call: TRBV24-1; j_call: TRBJ2-1; cdr3_aa: CATSPGGEAYNEQFF; cdr3_nt: TGTGCCACCAGCCCCGGGGGGGAAGCCTACAATGAGCAGTTCTTC
d_call: .; clone_size: .; cdr3_length: 14; v_call: TRBV15; j_call: TRBJ1-5; cdr3_aa: CATSIGSRREPQHF; cdr3_nt: TGTGCCACCAGCATAGGGAGCCGTAGGGAGCCCCAGCATTTT
d_call: .; clone_size: few; cdr3_length: 13; v_call: TRBV3-1/TRBV3-2; j_call: TRBJ1-6; cdr3_aa: CASSVQESSPLHF; cdr3_nt: TGTGCCAGCAGCGTACAGGAAAGTTCACCCCTCCACTTT
d_call: .; clone_size: once; cdr3_length: 13; v_call: TRBV10-3; j_call: TRBJ2-3; cdr3_aa: CAIRTVGADTQYF; cdr3_nt: TGTGCCATCAGGACAGTTGGGGCAGATACGCAGTATTTT
d_call: .; clone_size: .; cdr3_length: 16; v_call: TRBV4-1; j_call: TRBJ1-2; cdr3_aa: CASSQLISGSGYGYTF; cdr3_nt: TGCGCCAGCAGCCAACTCATATCGGGGTCTGGCTATGGCTACACCTTC
d_call: .; clone_size: .; cdr3_length: 14; v_call: TRBV19; j_call: TRBJ1-6; cdr3_aa: CASRSTGGNSPLHF; cdr3_nt: TGTGCCAGCCGGAGTACAGGTGGAAATTCACCCCTCCACTTT
d_call: TRBD1; clone_size: .; cdr3_length: 13; v_call: TRBV11-1; j_call: TRBJ2-7; cdr3_aa: CASSFGTAYEQYF; cdr3_nt: TGTGCCAGCAGCTTTGGGACAGCCTACGAGCAGTACTTC
d_call: TRBD2; clone_size: .; cdr3_length: 14; v_call: TRBV10-3; j_call: TRBJ2-5; cdr3_aa: CAISLGLAKETQYF; cdr3_nt: TGTGCCATCAGCCTGGGACTAGCCAAAGAGACCCAGTACTTC
d_call: TRBD1; clone_size: .; cdr3_length: 16; v_call: TRBV5-4; j_call: TRBJ2-1; cdr3_aa: CASSLGGQSSYNEQFF; cdr3_nt: TGTGCCAGCAGCTTGGGGGGACAGTCCTCCTACAATGAGCAGTTCTTC
d_call: TRBD1; clone_size: .; cdr3_length: 16; v_call: TRBV6-4; j_call: TRBJ2-1; cdr3_aa: CASSLQGVTSYNEQFF; cdr3_nt: TGTGCCAGCAGTTTACAGGGGGTGACCTCCTACAATGAGCAGTTCTTC
d_call: TRBD1; clone_size: .; cdr3_length: 13; v_call: TRBV7-8; j_call: TRBJ1-2; cdr3_aa: CASSSTGGRGYTF; cdr3_nt: TGTGCCAGCAGTTCCACAGGGGGAAGAGGCTACACCTTC
d_call: .; clone_size: .; cdr3_length: 12; v_call: TRBV3-1/TRBV3-2; j_call: TRBJ2-7; cdr3_aa: CASSQWAGEQYF; cdr3_nt: TGTGCCAGCAGCCAATGGGCGGGCGAGCAGTACTTC
d_call: TRBD1; clone_size: .; cdr3_length: 14; v_call: TRBV28; j_call: TRBJ2-5; cdr3_aa: CASSSQGAGETQYF; cdr3_nt: TGTGCCAGCAGCTCACAGGGGGCTGGGGAGACCCAGTACTTC
d_call: .; clone_size: .; cdr3_length: 14; v_call: TRBV2; j_call: TRBJ1-5; cdr3_aa: CASSEEAGVQPQHF; cdr3_nt: TGTGCCAGCAGTGAAGAGGCAGGGGTTCAGCCCCAGCATTTT
d_call: .; clone_size: once; cdr3_length: 15; v_call: TRBV18; j_call: TRBJ1-4; cdr3_aa: CASSPSVLSNDRLFF; cdr3_nt: TGTGCCAGCTCACCATCGGTATTATCGAACGACAGACTGTTTTTT
d_call: .; clone_size: once; cdr3_length: 13; v_call: TRBV11-1; j_call: TRBJ1-1; cdr3_aa: CASSQFMNTEAFF; cdr3_nt: TGTGCCAGCAGCCAGTTCATGAACACTGAAGCTTTCTTT
d_call: .; clone_size: .; cdr3_length: 12; v_call: TRBV3-1/TRBV3-2; j_call: TRBJ2-5; cdr3_aa: CASSQGGETQYF; cdr3_nt: TGTGCCAGCAGCCAAGGTGGCGAGACCCAGTACTTC
d_call: .; clone_size: .; cdr3_length: 16; v_call: TRBV6-1; j_call: TRBJ1-3; cdr3_aa: CASSEGLVRSGNTIYF; cdr3_nt: TGTGCCAGCAGTGAAGGTCTGGTCAGATCGGGAAACACCATATATTTT
d_call: TRBD2; clone_size: once; cdr3_length: 16; v_call: TRBV18; j_call: TRBJ2-7; cdr3_aa: CASSPGGGGVHREQYF; cdr3_nt: TGTGCCAGCTCACCAGGCGGGGGGGGAGTCCACCGCGAGCAGTACTTC
d_call: TRBD2; clone_size: .; cdr3_length: 16; v_call: TRBV10-1; j_call: TRBJ2-3; cdr3_aa: CASSEQAGGFTDTQYF; cdr3_nt: TGCGCCAGCAGTGAGCAAGCGGGGGGTTTCACAGATACGCAGTATTTT
d_call: TRBD1; clone_size: .; cdr3_length: 17; v_call: TRBV3-1/TRBV3-2; j_call: TRBJ1-5; cdr3_aa: CASSQGGTGKRNQPQHF; cdr3_nt: TGTGCCAGCAGCCAAGGAGGGACAGGGAAGCGCAATCAGCCCCAGCATTTT
d_call: .; clone_size: .; cdr3_length: 13; v_call: TRBV2; j_call: TRBJ1-5; cdr3_aa: CASKTGPNQPQHF; cdr3_nt: TGTGCCAGCAAAACAGGGCCCAATCAGCCCCAGCATTTT
d_call: .; clone_size: .; cdr3_length: 14; v_call: TRBV7-2; j_call: TRBJ2-4; cdr3_aa: CASSLTGTNDIQYF; cdr3_nt: TGTGCCAGCAGCTTAACCGGGACAAATGACATTCAGTACTTC
d_call: .; clone_size: .; cdr3_length: 13; v_call: TRBV6-5; j_call: TRBJ2-7; cdr3_aa: CASSYAGFREQYF; cdr3_nt: TGTGCCAGCAGTTACGCAGGGTTTCGAGAGCAGTACTTC
d_call: .; clone_size: .; cdr3_length: 17; v_call: TRBV5-6; j_call: TRBJ1-5; cdr3_aa: CASSSTRTAYSNQPQHF; cdr3_nt: TGTGCCAGCAGCTCAACCAGGACAGCATATAGCAATCAGCCCCAGCATTTT
d_call: TRBD2; clone_size: .; cdr3_length: 15; v_call: TRBV7-9; j_call: TRBJ2-7; cdr3_aa: CASSPRTAGGYEQYF; cdr3_nt: TGTGCCAGCAGCCCCCGGACAGCGGGGGGCTACGAGCAGTACTTC
d_call: .; clone_size: .; cdr3_length: 15; v_call: TRBV5-1; j_call: TRBJ2-3; cdr3_aa: CASSLVAGGTDTQYF; cdr3_nt: TGCGCCAGCAGCTTGGTGGCAGGGGGCACAGATACGCAGTATTTT